One sample yielded the 29 T cell receptor beta chains listed below, sequenced in a study of early T cells in non-severe SARS-CoV-2 infection. TCRdb fed the 5' RACE reads into MiXCR, producing one record per CDR3 protein. Of about 33,000 distinct CDR3 sequences in the sample, about 5% are singletons; the top ten hold about 14%. Sequencing was performed on whole blood. Receptors originate from an adult who was a healthcare worker with PCR-confirmed SARS-CoV-2 infection or an uninfected control (not recorded which).

This clonotype was observed at least ten times. This chain connects TRBV29-1 to TRBJ1-6; D might be TRBD1 (6 bases). The CDR3 contains 13 residues. Trimming left V 6 bases short and J 7 bases short, with 13 bases between. Germline CDR1 SQVTM, CDR2 ANQGSEA. The CDR3 spells CSVRTEANSPLHF. The DNA of the CDR3 is TGCAGCGTCAGGACAGAGGCAAATTCACCCCTCCACTTT.

The chain joins TRBV5-1 to TRBJ2-3, with D maybe TRBD1 (6 bases). CDR3 length equals 15 residues. Per the germline V gene, CDR1 is SGHRS and CDR2 is YFSETQ. Trimming removed 5 bases at V and 0 bases at J, with 13 bases between. The CDR3 nucleotides are TGCGCCAGCAGGGCAGGACAGTCTAGCACAGATACGCAGTATTTT. This translates into CASRAGQSSTDTQYF.

V is TRBV19 and J is TRBJ2-1, with TRBD2 as a possible D gene (5 bases). The ends were cut back, 1 base at V and 6 bases at J, with 13 bases in the middle. Germline CDR1 reads LNHDA; CDR2 reads SQIVND (reference sequence). CDR3 size: 15 residues. The CDR3 DNA is TGTGCCAGTAGTATAGGACCCCCTCGGGGCAATGAGCAGTTCTTC. This codes for CASSIGPPRGNEQFF.

There are many counts of this clonotype. This chain uses TRBV23-1 with TRBJ2-6, with D perhaps matching TRBD1 or TRBD2 (5 bases each). TRBV23-1 is labeled an ORF, and its function is uncertain. With 7 bases removed from V and 0 bases from J, the gap between germline ends came to 7 bases. The CDR3 contains 14 residues. The CDR3 DNA reads as TGCGCCAGCAACGGGGCCTCTGGGGCCAACGTCCTGACTTTC. Protein: CASNGASGANVLTF.

This clonotype appeared many times. This chain connects TRBV5-1 to TRBJ2-5, with D unresolved. CDR1 and CDR2 (germline): SGHRS, YFSETQ. This CDR3 has 16 residues. Trimming shortened V by 4 bases and J by 2 bases, and 18 bases separated the two germline ends. For the CDR3, the DNA is TGCGCCAGCAGCCCCACCGCCTCCTCCCTACAAGAGACCCAGTACTTC. This codes for CASSPTASSLQETQYF.

J is TRBJ1-2 and V is TRBV3-1, with 8 nucleotides matching TRBD1. In germline, CDR1 is LGHDT, CDR2 YNNKEL (reference sequence). The length of the CDR3 is 13 residues. Trimming at V came to 4 bases and at J to 6 bases, leaving 4 bases not matched to a gene. CDR3 nucleotide sequence: TGTGCCAGCAGCCTAGGACAGGGCAATGGCTACACCTTC. Translated, it gives CASSLGQGNGYTF.

This clonotype was picked up one time. CDR3 region: CASSYARQGPSQYF. CDR3 coding DNA: TGTGCCAGCAGTTACGCGAGACAGGGGCCAAGTCAGTACTTC. The gene calls are TRBV6-5 and TRBJ2-7; 8 nucleotides match TRBD1. The CDR3 consists of 14 residues. Trimming took 2 bases from V and 10 from J; bases not matched to a gene: 10. The germline CDR1 and CDR2 sequences are MNHEY and SVGAGI.

This clonotype was seen at least ten times. This chain links TRBV6-1 with TRBJ1-6; D remains unclear. V lost 3 bases and J lost 5, with 11 bases in between. The length of the CDR3 is 15 residues. Germline CDR1 and CDR2: MNHNS and SASEGT. The CDR3 DNA reads TGTGCCAGCAGTGATGATGGGCACGATAATTCACCCCTCCACTTT. Translating gives CASSDDGHDNSPLHF.

This clonotype has a count of ten or more. This sequence joins TRBV19 and TRBJ1-5; 7 bases align to TRBD1. The CDR3 runs 14 residues. Germline trimming cut 5 bases from V and 5 bases from J; bases unmatched to any gene: 6. Per the germline V gene, CDR1 is LNHDA and CDR2 is SQIVND (reference sequence). The CDR3: CASSVGQLDQPQHF. The CDR3 region has the DNA TGTGCCAGTAGTGTGGGACAGTTGGATCAGCCCCAGCATTTT.

This clonotype was counted only a few times. The chain uses TRBV29-1 and TRBJ1-1; D remains ambiguous. Germline V gives CDR1 SQVTM, CDR2 ANQGSEA. CDR3 length: 14 residues. Trimming removed 4 bases from V and 0 bases from J, with 12 bases in between. The CDR3 loop is CSVGHSGMNTEAFF. The DNA for the CDR3 is TGCAGCGTTGGTCACTCGGGGATGAACACTGAAGCTTTCTTT.

This clonotype was recorded a few times. The chain has TRBV5-5 and TRBJ2-3; D gene unclear. CDR1 and CDR2 (germline): SGHKS, YYEKEE (reference sequence). The CDR3 length is 12 residues. V lost 2 bases and J lost 4, with 5 bases in between. The CDR3 region is CASSFPADTQYF. The CDR3 DNA reads TGTGCCAGCAGCTTCCCGGCAGATACGCAGTATTTT.

In its sample, this clonotype was seen a few times. This chain uses TRBV3-1 with TRBJ1-1; TRBD1 might be the D (6 bases). The V end was cut by 2 bases, the J end by 7 bases, with 14 bases between. The CDR3 spans 14 residues. The germline V gene encodes CDR1 LGHDT and CDR2 YNNKEL (reference sequence). The CDR3 loop is CASSQTGQALEAFF. The CDR3 region has the DNA TGTGCCAGCAGCCAAACGGGACAAGCCCTTGAAGCTTTCTTT.

This clonotype was observed a handful of times. V and J are TRBV20-1 and TRBJ2-5, with 7 bases that match TRBD2. After removal of 2 bases from V and 3 bases from J, the junction contained 12 bases not matched to a gene. Germline values: CDR1 DFQATT, CDR2 SNEGSKA (reference sequence). There are 16 residues in the CDR3. CDR3 in DNA: TGCAGTGCTAGACAATTTCCCGGGACTACAGAAGAGACCCAGTACTTC. This gives the protein CSARQFPGTTEETQYF.

The chain carries TRBV20-1 and TRBJ2-1, with 7 bases fitting TRBD1. Losses at the gene ends were 2 bases for V and 5 bases for J; bases not matched to a gene: 9. The CDR3 spans 15 residues. Germline lookup yields CDR1 DFQATT and CDR2 SNEGSKA (reference sequence). CDR3 sequence: CSARRQGVQDNEQFF. CDR3 nucleotide sequence: TGCAGTGCTAGAAGGCAGGGGGTGCAGGACAATGAGCAGTTCTTC.

The chain carries TRBV11-2 and TRBJ1-1; D is uncertain. This CDR3 comprises 13 residues. Germline CDR1 is SGHAT and CDR2 is FQNNGV. V gave up 0 bases and J gave up 6 bases, with 8 bases separating them. The DNA for the CDR3 is TGTGCCAGCAGCTTAGAGGCGGGAGCTGAAGCTTTCTTT. Translating gives CASSLEAGAEAFF.

This chain uses TRBV20-1 with TRBJ2-5; D not certain. Per the germline V gene, CDR1 is DFQATT and CDR2 is SNEGSKA (reference sequence). The CDR3 length is 11 residues. V was trimmed by 2 bases and J by 3 bases, leaving 4 bases between them. The CDR3 DNA follows: TGCAGTGCTAGACCTAAAGAGACCCAGTACTTC. Its protein product is CSARPKETQYF.

This clonotype has only a few counts. The chain has TRBV20-1 and TRBJ1-1; 7 bases line up with TRBD1. The V gene end was trimmed by 7 bases and the J gene end by 4 bases; junction bases not matched to a gene: 6. In germline, CDR1 is DFQATT, CDR2 SNEGSKA (reference sequence). This CDR3 has 12 amino acids. The CDR3 region has the DNA TGCAGTGTCACCAGGGGGTTCACTGAAGCTTTCTTT. Protein sequence: CSVTRGFTEAFF.

Ten or more counts support this clonotype. This chain uses TRBV7-9 with TRBJ1-1, with unresolved D. V gave up 0 bases and J gave up 1 base, with 6 bases separating them. The CDR3 consists of 14 residues. The V gene's germline CDR1 is SEHNR and CDR2 FQNEAQ (reference sequence). The CDR3 here is CASSLAGKNTEAFF. CDR3 nucleotide sequence: TGTGCCAGCAGCTTAGCAGGGAAGAACACTGAAGCTTTCTTT.

This clonotype was picked up a small number of times. As DNA, the CDR3 is TGTGCCAGCAGAGCGACCGTAGACACTGAAGCTTTCTTT. Its translation: CASRATVDTEAFF. V and J are TRBV12-3 or TRBV12-4 and TRBJ1-1, with no clear D. Trimming removed 6 bases at V and 3 bases at J, with 11 bases between. The CDR3 contains 13 residues.

This chain links TRBV28 with TRBJ2-1; TRBD1 is a possible D gene (6 bases). The germline V gene encodes CDR1 MDHEN and CDR2 SYDVKM. This CDR3 comprises 13 residues. Trimming cost V 3 bases and J 6 bases, with 9 bases left between them. CDR3 nucleotides: TGTGCCAGCAGTTTGACAGGTCGCAATGAGCAGTTCTTC. Translating it yields CASSLTGRNEQFF.

This clonotype was counted at least ten times. V and J are TRBV27 and TRBJ1-6; D is unclear. Germline V gene lookup returns CDR1 MNHEY and CDR2 SMNVEV (reference sequence). This CDR3 is built from 16 residues. V was shortened by 5 bases and J by 6 bases, with 17 bases between the two germline ends. CDR3 protein: CASSPLWSGPNSPLHF. The CDR3 DNA reads TGTGCCAGCAGTCCCCTCTGGTCCGGGCCTAATTCACCCCTCCACTTT.

This clonotype came up many times. The V gene is TRBV7-2, the J gene TRBJ2-1; 11 positions agree with TRBD1. V lost 1 base and J lost 4; bases outside the gene matches: 3. Germline-derived CDR1 and CDR2 are SGHTA and FQGNSA. The CDR3 loop spans 16 amino acids. The CDR3 spells CASSLGDRGAYNEQFF. The CDR3 bases are TGTGCCAGCAGCTTAGGGGACAGGGGGGCTTACAATGAGCAGTTCTTC.

Ten or more counts support this clonotype. The chain is built from TRBV12-3 or TRBV12-4 and TRBJ2-7, with D perhaps being TRBD1 or TRBD2 (5 bases each). The CDR3 length is 15 residues. With 4 bases removed from V and 2 bases from J, the gap between germline ends came to 15 bases. This chain's CDR3 is CASSSLAGTAYEQYF. CDR3 DNA: TGTGCCAGCAGTTCATTGGCAGGGACGGCCTACGAGCAGTACTTC.

This rearrangement joins TRBV30 to TRBJ1-6; 7 bases fit TRBD1. Unmatched junction bases numbered 6, after V lost 1 base and J lost 15 bases. Germline-derived CDR1 and CDR2 are GTSNPN and SVGIG (reference sequence). The CDR3 sequence is 12 residues long. The CDR3 DNA is TGTGCCTGGAGTGGACAGGGACAGAGCCTCCACTTT. Amino acids: CAWSGQGQSLHF.

This clonotype was counted a few times. This sequence joins TRBV12-3 or TRBV12-4 and TRBJ1-2; D gene ambiguous. This CDR3 comprises 13 residues. V gave up 6 bases and J gave up 12 bases, with 20 bases separating them. Written as DNA, the CDR3 is TGTGCCAGCAGCCAAATAGGCCACACGAACCACACCTTC. Its translation: CASSQIGHTNHTF.

This clonotype was seen repeatedly, ten times or more. This chain links TRBV11-3 with TRBJ2-7; 7 bases fit TRBD1. Per the germline V gene, CDR1 is SGHNT and CDR2 is YENEEA. Trimming removed 4 bases from V and 6 bases from J; junction bases left unmatched: 6. The CDR3 has 13 amino acids. This chain's CDR3 is CASSSRRTGEQYF. For the CDR3, the DNA is TGTGCCAGCAGCTCTCGGCGGACAGGCGAGCAGTACTTC.

This clonotype came up many times. The chain links TRBV19 to TRBJ1-6; possibly TRBD1 for D (6 bases). Trimming pared 5 bases from V and 6 bases from J, leaving 8 bases between. This CDR3 has 13 residues. CDR1 and CDR2 from the germline V gene are LNHDA and SQIVND (reference sequence). This CDR3 reads CASSQGPNSPLHF. The CDR3 bases are TGTGCCAGTAGTCAGGGGCCTAATTCACCCCTCCACTTT.

This clonotype has only a few counts. The gene calls are TRBV6-5 and TRBJ2-1; 14 nucleotides align to TRBD2. This CDR3 is built from 13 residues. Trimming at V came to 8 bases and at J to 7 bases, leaving 1 base not matched to a gene. Germline CDR1 reads MNHEY; CDR2 reads SVGAGI. This CDR3 reads CASGLAGGNEQFF. The CDR3 bases are TGTGCCAGCGGACTAGCGGGGGGTAATGAGCAGTTCTTC.

This clonotype showed up many times. The rearrangement uses TRBV6-5 and TRBJ1-2, with TRBD1 as a possible D gene (5 bases). CDR3 length equals 13 residues. Germline lookup yields CDR1 MNHEY and CDR2 SVGAGI. V gave up 6 bases and J gave up 4 bases, with 12 bases separating them. CDR3 sequence reads: CASRTRGPYGYTF. The CDR3 nucleotides read TGTGCCAGCAGAACTAGGGGCCCCTATGGCTACACCTTC.